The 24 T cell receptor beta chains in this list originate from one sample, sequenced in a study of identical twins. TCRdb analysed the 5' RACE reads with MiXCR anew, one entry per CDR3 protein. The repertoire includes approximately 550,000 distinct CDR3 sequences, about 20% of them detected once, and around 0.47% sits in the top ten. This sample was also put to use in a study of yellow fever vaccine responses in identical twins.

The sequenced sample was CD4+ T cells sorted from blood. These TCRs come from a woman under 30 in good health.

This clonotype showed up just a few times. The CDR3 spells CASSFSGSGYEQYF. CDR3 DNA sequence: TGTGCCAGCAGCTTTAGCGGGAGCGGCTACGAGCAGTACTTC. The gene calls are TRBV11-2 and TRBJ2-7; 9 nucleotides align to TRBD2. Unmatched junction bases numbered 3, after V lost 3 bases and J lost 3 bases. Germline values: CDR1 SGHAT, CDR2 FQNNGV. The CDR3 contains 14 residues.

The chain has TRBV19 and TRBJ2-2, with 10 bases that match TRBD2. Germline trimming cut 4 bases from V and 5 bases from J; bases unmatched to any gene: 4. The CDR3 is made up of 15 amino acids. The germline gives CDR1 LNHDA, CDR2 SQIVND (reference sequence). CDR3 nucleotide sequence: TGTGCCAGTAGTACGGGACTAGCGAGGACCGGGGAGCTGTTTTTT. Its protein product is CASSTGLARTGELFF.

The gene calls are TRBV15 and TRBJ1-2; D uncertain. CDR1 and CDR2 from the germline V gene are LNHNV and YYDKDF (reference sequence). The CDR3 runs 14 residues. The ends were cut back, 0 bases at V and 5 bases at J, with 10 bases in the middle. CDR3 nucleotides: TGTGCCACCAGCAGAGATTACCAGTTTTATGGCTACACCTTC. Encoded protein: CATSRDYQFYGYTF.

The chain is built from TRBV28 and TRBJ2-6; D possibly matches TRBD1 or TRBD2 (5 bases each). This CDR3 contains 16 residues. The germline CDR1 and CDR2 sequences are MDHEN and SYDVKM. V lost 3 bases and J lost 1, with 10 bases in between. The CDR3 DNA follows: TGTGCCAGCAGTTTCCCCGGGGCATCTGGGGCCAACGTCCTGACTTTC. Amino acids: CASSFPGASGANVLTF.

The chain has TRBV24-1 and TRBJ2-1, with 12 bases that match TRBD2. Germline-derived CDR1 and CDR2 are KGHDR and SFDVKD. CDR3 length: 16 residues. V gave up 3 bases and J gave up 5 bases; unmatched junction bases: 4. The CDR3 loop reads CATSDLAGGRDNEQFF. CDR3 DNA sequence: TGTGCCACCAGTGATCTAGCGGGGGGGCGTGACAATGAGCAGTTCTTC.

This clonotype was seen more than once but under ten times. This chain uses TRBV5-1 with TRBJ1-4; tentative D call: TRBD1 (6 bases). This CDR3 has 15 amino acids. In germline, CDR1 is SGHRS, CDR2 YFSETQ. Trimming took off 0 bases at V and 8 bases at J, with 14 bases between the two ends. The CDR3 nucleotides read TGCGCCAGCAGCTTGGTACAGGGCCTGGGCGAAAAACTGTTTTTT. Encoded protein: CASSLVQGLGEKLFF.

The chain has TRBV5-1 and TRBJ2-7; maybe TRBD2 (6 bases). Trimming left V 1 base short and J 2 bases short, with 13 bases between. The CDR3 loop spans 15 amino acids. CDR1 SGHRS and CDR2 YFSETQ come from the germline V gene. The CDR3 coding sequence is TGCGCCAGCAGCTTGTTTCCTAGCGAAGCCTACGAGCAGTACTTC. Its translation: CASSLFPSEAYEQYF. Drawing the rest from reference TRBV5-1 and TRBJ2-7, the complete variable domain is KAGVTQTPRYLIKTRGQQVTLSCSPISGHRSVSWYQQTPGQGLQFLFEYFSETQRNKGNFPGRFSGRQFSNSRSEMNVSTLELGDSALYLCASSLFPSEAYEQYFGPGTRLTVT.

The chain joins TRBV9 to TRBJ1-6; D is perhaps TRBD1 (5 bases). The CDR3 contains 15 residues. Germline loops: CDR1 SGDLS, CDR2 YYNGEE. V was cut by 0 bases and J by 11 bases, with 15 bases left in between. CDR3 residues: CASSVGAGWGPPLHF. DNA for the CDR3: TGTGCCAGCAGCGTAGGGGCAGGTTGGGGACCACCCCTCCACTTT.

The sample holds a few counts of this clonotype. The chain's CDR3 is CASSLSLAGAYYEQYF. The CDR3 DNA sequence: TGTGCCAGCAGCTTATCACTAGCGGGAGCTTACTACGAGCAGTACTTC. The genes are TRBV7-9 and TRBJ2-7; 11 bases fit TRBD2. The V gene end was trimmed by 2 bases and the J gene end by 3 bases; junction bases not matched to a gene: 6. The CDR3 runs 16 residues. Looked up from germline, CDR1 is SEHNR and CDR2 is FQNEAQ (reference sequence).

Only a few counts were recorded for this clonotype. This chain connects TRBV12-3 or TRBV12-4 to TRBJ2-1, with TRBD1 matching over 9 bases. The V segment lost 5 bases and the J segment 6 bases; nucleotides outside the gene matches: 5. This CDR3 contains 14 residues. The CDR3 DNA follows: TGTGCCAGCAGTGGGGACAGGGTTCTCAATGAGCAGTTCTTC. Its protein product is CASSGDRVLNEQFF.

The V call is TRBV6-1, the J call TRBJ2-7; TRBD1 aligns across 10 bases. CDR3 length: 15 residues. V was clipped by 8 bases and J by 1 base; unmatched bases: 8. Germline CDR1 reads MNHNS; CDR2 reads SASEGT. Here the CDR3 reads CASSSGQGNSYEQYV. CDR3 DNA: TGTGCCAGCTCATCGGGACAGGGGAATTCCTACGAGCAGTACGTC.

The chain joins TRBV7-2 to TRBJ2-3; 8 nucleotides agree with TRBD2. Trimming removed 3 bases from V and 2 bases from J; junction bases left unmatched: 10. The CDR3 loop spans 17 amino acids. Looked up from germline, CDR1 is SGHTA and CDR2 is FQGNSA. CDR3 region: CASSFHGGAPNTDTQYF. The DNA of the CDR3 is TGTGCCAGCAGCTTTCACGGGGGGGCACCTAACACAGATACGCAGTATTTT.

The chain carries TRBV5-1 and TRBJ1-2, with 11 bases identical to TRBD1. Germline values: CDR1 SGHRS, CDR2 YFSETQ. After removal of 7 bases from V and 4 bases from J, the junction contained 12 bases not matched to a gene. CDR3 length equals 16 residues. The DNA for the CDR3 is TGCGCCAGCCATCAGGGACAGGGGGATTTTGGCTATGGCTACACCTTC. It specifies CASHQGQGDFGYGYTF.

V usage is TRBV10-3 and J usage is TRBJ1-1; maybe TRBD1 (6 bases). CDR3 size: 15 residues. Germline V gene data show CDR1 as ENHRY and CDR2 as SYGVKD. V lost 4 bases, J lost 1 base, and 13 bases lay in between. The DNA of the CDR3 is TGTGCCATCAGTGTGCAGGGGTTGCCGAACACTGAAGCTTTCTTT. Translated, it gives CAISVQGLPNTEAFF.

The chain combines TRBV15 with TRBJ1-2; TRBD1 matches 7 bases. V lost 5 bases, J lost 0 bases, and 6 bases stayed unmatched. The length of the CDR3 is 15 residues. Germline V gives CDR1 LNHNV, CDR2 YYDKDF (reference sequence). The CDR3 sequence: CATSPRGQANYGYTF. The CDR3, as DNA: TGTGCCACCAGCCCCCGAGGACAGGCTAACTATGGCTACACCTTC. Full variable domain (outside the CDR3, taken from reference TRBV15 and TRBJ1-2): DAMVIQNPRYQVTQFGKPVTLSCSQTLNHNVMYWYQQKSSQAPKLLFHYYDKDFNNEADTPDNFQSRRPNTSFCFLDIRSPGLGDTAMYLCATSPRGQANYGYTFGSGTRLTVV.

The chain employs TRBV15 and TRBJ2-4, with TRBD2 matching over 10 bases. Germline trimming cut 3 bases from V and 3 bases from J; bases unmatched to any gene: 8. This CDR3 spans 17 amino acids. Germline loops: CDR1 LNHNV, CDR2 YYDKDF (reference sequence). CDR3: CATSRLPAGGVKNIQYF. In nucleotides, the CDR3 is TGTGCCACCAGCAGGTTACCAGCGGGAGGGGTCAAAAACATTCAGTACTTC.

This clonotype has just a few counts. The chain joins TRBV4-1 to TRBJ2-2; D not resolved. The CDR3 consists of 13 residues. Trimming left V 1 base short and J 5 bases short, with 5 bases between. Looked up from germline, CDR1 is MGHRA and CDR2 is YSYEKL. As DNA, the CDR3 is TGCGCCAGCAGCCAAGTTGTAACCGGGGAGCTGTTTTTT. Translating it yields CASSQVVTGELFF.

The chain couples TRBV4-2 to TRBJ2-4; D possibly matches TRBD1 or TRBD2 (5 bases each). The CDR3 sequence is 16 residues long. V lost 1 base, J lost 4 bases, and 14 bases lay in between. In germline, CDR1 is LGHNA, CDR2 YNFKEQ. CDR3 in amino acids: CASSQAPGPSKNIQYF. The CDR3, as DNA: TGTGCCAGCAGCCAAGCCCCGGGACCAAGTAAAAACATTCAGTACTTC.

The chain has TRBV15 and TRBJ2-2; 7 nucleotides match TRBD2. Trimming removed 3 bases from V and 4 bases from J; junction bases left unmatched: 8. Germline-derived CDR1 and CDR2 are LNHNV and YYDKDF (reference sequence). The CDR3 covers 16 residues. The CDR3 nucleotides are TGTGCCACCAGCAGGGCCGGAGGCGGGGGCACCGGGGAGCTGTTTTTT. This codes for CATSRAGGGGTGELFF.

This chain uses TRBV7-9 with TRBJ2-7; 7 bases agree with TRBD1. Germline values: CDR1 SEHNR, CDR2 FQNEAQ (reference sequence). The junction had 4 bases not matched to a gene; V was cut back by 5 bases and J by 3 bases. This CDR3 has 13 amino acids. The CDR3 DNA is TGTGCCAGCAGCACCTGGGACAGCTACGAGCAGTACTTC. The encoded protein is CASSTWDSYEQYF.

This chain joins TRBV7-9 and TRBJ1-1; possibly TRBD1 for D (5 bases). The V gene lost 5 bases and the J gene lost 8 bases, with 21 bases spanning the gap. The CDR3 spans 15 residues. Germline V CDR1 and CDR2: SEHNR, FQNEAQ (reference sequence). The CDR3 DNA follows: TGTGCCAGCAGCATCCCAGTTGAGGGGATCCAAGAAGCTTTCTTT. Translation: CASSIPVEGIQEAFF.

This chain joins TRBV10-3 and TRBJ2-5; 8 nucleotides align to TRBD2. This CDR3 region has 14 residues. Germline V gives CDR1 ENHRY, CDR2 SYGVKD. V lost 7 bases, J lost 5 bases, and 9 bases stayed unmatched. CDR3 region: CAITAGLGAETQYF. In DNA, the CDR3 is TGTGCCATCACGGCGGGACTAGGAGCGGAGACCCAGTACTTC.

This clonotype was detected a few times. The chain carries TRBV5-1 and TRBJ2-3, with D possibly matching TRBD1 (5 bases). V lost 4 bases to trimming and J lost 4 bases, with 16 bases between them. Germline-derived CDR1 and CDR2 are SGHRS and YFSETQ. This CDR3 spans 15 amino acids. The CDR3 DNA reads TGCGCCAGCAGCCCGGACATGCGATTGGCAGATACGCAGTATTTT. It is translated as CASSPDMRLADTQYF.

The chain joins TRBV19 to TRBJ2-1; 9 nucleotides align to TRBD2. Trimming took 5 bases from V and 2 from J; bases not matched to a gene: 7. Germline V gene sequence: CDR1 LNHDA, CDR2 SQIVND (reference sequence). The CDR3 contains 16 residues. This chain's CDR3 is CASSSAASGTYNEQFF. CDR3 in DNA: TGTGCCAGTAGTTCCGCGGCTAGCGGGACCTACAATGAGCAGTTCTTC.